These 27 T cell receptor beta chains originate from one sample sequenced in a study of cytomegalovirus exposure and HLA in healthy donors. 60 Vbeta and 13 Jbeta primers were used in PCR. Clones were read by immunoSEQ multiplex PCR, and TCRdb kept only the in-frame ones, dropping some. Of some 90,000 clones listed, around 81% are singletons. The sample was PBMCs. The receptor set was obtained from a man younger than 40 in good health and CMV-seronegative.

This chain links TRBV10-1 with TRBJ2-1; 15 bases line up with TRBD2. The CDR3 extends over 19 amino acids. The germline gives CDR1 WNHNN, CDR2 SYGVQD (reference sequence). Trimming at V came to 7 bases and at J to 4 bases, leaving 14 bases not matched to a gene. This CDR3 reads CASTLPGTSGRWTYNEQFF. The CDR3 region has the DNA TGCGCCAGCACCCTACCCGGGACTAGCGGGAGGTGGACATACAATGAGCAGTTCTTC.

The genes are TRBV2 and TRBJ1-3, with D possibly TRBD1 on 5 matching bases. This CDR3 is built from 13 residues. Germline CDR1 and CDR2: SNHLY and FYNNEI. Trimming pared 6 bases from V and 0 bases from J, leaving 6 bases between. The CDR3 region has the DNA TGTGCCAGCAGGCAGGGCTCTGGAAACACCATATATTTT. This encodes CASRQGSGNTIYF.

The genes are TRBV6-5 and TRBJ2-3, with 11 bases lining up with TRBD2. The CDR3 has 15 residues. Unmatched junction bases numbered 1, after V lost 5 bases and J lost 0 bases. Germline loops: CDR1 MNHEY, CDR2 SVGAGI. CDR3 protein: CASSRTSGSTDTQYF. In nucleotides, the CDR3 is TGTGCCAGCAGTAGGACTAGCGGGAGCACAGATACGCAGTATTTT.

The chain has TRBV2 and TRBJ2-5; 7 bases agree with TRBD1. The J call may be in error: the DNA end matches TRBJ2-7 better. The CDR3 loop spans 13 amino acids. Germline CDR1 reads SNHLY; CDR2 reads FYNNEI. The CDR3 DNA sequence: TGTGCCAGCATTCGGGACAGAGCCTACGAGCAGTACTTC. The encoded protein is CASIRDRAYEQYF.

The rearrangement joins TRBV7-3 to TRBJ1-5; D perhaps matches TRBD1 (5 bases). The CDR3 extends over 18 amino acids. From germline, CDR1 is SGHTA and CDR2 FQGTGA. The germline V and J ends were trimmed by 2 bases and 0 bases, with 17 bases remaining between them. The CDR3: CASSLLGVIILSNQPQHF. The CDR3 DNA reads TGTGCCAGCAGCTTATTAGGGGTCATAATCCTTAGCAATCAGCCCCAGCATTTT.

CDR3 protein: CASESQGAKSETQYF. The DNA of the CDR3 is TGTGCCTCCGAATCCCAGGGGGCGAAATCGGAGACCCAGTACTTC. The chain uses TRBV6-1 and TRBJ2-5; 8 bases line up with TRBD1. From germline, CDR1 is MNHNS and CDR2 SASEGT. The CDR3 is 15 amino acids. V gave up 11 bases and J gave up 5 bases; unmatched junction bases: 16.

The V and J genes are TRBV25-1 and TRBJ2-7, with D tentatively TRBD1 (6 bases). V was shortened by 5 bases and J by 2 bases, with 13 bases between the two germline ends. Germline V gives CDR1 MGHDK, CDR2 SYGVNS. The CDR3 is made up of 14 amino acids. CDR3: CASSPSGQTYEQYF. As DNA, the CDR3 is TGTGCCAGCAGTCCGAGCGGACAGACCTACGAGCAGTACTTC.

The rearrangement links TRBV6-1 to TRBJ1-2, with 8 positions matching TRBD1. CDR3 length equals 14 residues. Trimming cost V 5 bases and J 8 bases; bases outside gene matches: 10. The germline V gene has CDR1 MNHNS and CDR2 SASEGT. CDR3 nucleotides: TGTGCCAGCAGTCTAGGACAGGGCAGGTTGGGCTACACCTTC. As protein: CASSLGQGRLGYTF.

The V and J genes are TRBV15 and TRBJ2-1; 11 bases are a match to TRBD2. CDR1 is LNHNV, CDR2 YYDKDF, per germline (reference sequence). The CDR3 is 17 amino acids. Trimming took 1 base from V and 4 from J; bases not matched to a gene: 6. The CDR3: CATSRVTSGTQYNEQFF. The DNA of the CDR3 is TGTGCCACCAGCAGAGTGACTAGCGGGACACAATACAATGAGCAGTTCTTC.

This chain uses TRBV11-1 with TRBJ2-5, with TRBD2 identical over 11 bases. The germline gives CDR1 SGHAT, CDR2 FQDESV (reference sequence). V lost 3 bases to trimming and J lost 5 bases; unmatched junction nucleotides: 5. This CDR3 is built from 15 residues. The CDR3 spells CASSFLSGGAETQYF. The CDR3 DNA sequence: TGTGCCAGCAGCTTCCTTAGCGGGGGGGCCGAGACCCAGTACTTC.

This sequence joins TRBV5-1 and TRBJ2-5; 12 nucleotides match TRBD2. Germline V lookup: CDR1 SGHRS, CDR2 YFSETQ. The CDR3 is 16 amino acids. With 0 bases clipped from V and 9 bases from J, the junction kept 9 bases outside the gene matches. CDR3 sequence (DNA): TGCGCCAGCAGCTTGGGGCTAGCGGGGGGGGCGTCGTCCCAGTACTTC. Translating gives CASSLGLAGGASSQYF.

V gene TRBV27 combines with J gene TRBJ2-7; 9 bases are a match to TRBD2. Trimming took 2 bases from V and 3 from J; bases not matched to a gene: 2. CDR1 and CDR2 from the germline V gene are MNHEY and SMNVEV (reference sequence). This CDR3 has 14 amino acids. CDR3 bases: TGTGCCAGCAGTTTAGCGGGGGGGGGCTACGAGCAGTACTTC. Its translation: CASSLAGGGYEQYF.

The chain links TRBV11-3 to TRBJ2-3, with D unclear. Germline-derived CDR1 and CDR2 are SGHNT and YENEEA. The CDR3 contains 14 residues. The V gene lost 1 base and the J gene lost 2 bases, with 7 bases spanning the gap. In DNA form, the CDR3 reads TGTGCCAGCAGCTTAGGTCATCCCACAGATACGCAGTATTTT. Translated, it gives CASSLGHPTDTQYF.

The chain carries TRBV6-4 and TRBJ2-1; 7 bases are shared with TRBD2. Germline trimming cut 4 bases from V and 4 bases from J; bases unmatched to any gene: 4. The CDR3 extends over 14 amino acids. The V gene's germline CDR1 is MRHNA and CDR2 SNTAGT. CDR3 nucleotide sequence: TGTGCCAGCAGTGTAGTAGCGGGTTACAATGAGCAGTTCTTC. Protein: CASSVVAGYNEQFF.

This clone was observed a single time. This chain joins TRBV11-3 and TRBJ2-1; 8 bases match TRBD2. From germline, CDR1 is SGHNT and CDR2 YENEEA. Trimming removed 1 base from V and 5 bases from J; junction bases left unmatched: 7. This CDR3 region has 16 residues. The CDR3 nucleotides are TGTGCCAGCAGCTTAGTTAGCGGGAAAGAAAACAATGAGCAGTTCTTC. Its protein is CASSLVSGKENNEQFF.

This clone turned up a few times. This chain uses TRBV19 with TRBJ1-1; no firm D call. The length of the CDR3 is 13 residues. V lost 3 bases to trimming and J lost 11 bases, with 16 bases between them. Germline-derived CDR1 and CDR2 are LNHDA and SQIVND (reference sequence). For the CDR3, the DNA is TGTGCCAGTAGTATTGGAGGCTTGCAGGAGGCTTTCTTT. Its protein product is CASSIGGLQEAFF. The full variable domain, its missing parts supplied by reference TRBV19 and TRBJ1-1, is DGGITQSPKYLFRKEGQNVTLSCEQNLNHDAMYWYRQDPGQGLRLIYYSQIVNDFQKGDIAEGYSVSREKKESFPLTVTSAQKNPTAFYLCASSIGGLQEAFFGQGTRLTVV.

This clone was seen more than once but under ten times. The chain has TRBV6-1 and TRBJ1-1, with D possibly being TRBD1 (5 bases). This CDR3 spans 12 amino acids. CDR1 and CDR2 from the germline V gene are MNHNS and SASEGT. V lost 7 bases and J 3 bases, leaving 9 bases between the germline ends. The CDR3 DNA reads TGTGCCAGCATTTACAGGCACACTGAAGCTTTCTTT. Amino acids: CASIYRHTEAFF.

The chain employs TRBV28 and TRBJ2-2, with 8 bases lining up with TRBD1. CDR1 is MDHEN and CDR2 is SYDVKM in the germline V gene. This CDR3 region has 15 residues. The trim removed 4 bases at V and 5 bases at J, leaving 6 bases unmatched. CDR3 sequence reads: CASSYTGGGTGELFF. The CDR3 DNA reads TGTGCCAGCAGTTATACAGGGGGTGGTACCGGGGAGCTGTTTTTT.

The chain links TRBV18 to TRBJ1-3; D is undetermined. V was pared by 6 bases and J by 2 bases, with 11 bases between. Germline CDR1 and CDR2: KGHSH and LQKENI. The CDR3 has 14 amino acids. Here the CDR3 DNA reads TGTGCCAGCTCCGGGTCCGGCCCTGGAAACACCATATATTTT. Translation gives CASSGSGPGNTIYF. The whole variable domain, filled in from reference TRBV18 and TRBJ1-3, reads NAGVMQNPRHLVRRRGQEARLRCSPMKGHSHVYWYRQLPEEGLKFMVYLQKENIIDESGMPKERFSAEFPKEGPSILRIQQVVRGDSAAYFCASSGSGPGNTIYFGEGSWLTVV.

The V gene is TRBV7-2, the J gene TRBJ1-6, with 9 bases aligning to TRBD1. CDR1 is SGHTA, CDR2 FQGNSA, per germline. The CDR3 contains 14 residues. V shed 6 bases and J 9 bases; nucleotides not matched to a gene: 6. CDR3 DNA: TGTGCCAGCAGACCCGGGACAGGGCGTTCACCCCTCCACTTT. Residues: CASRPGTGRSPLHF.

The J gene is TRBJ2-2, the V gene TRBV27; tentatively, D is TRBD2 (5 bases). Germline-derived CDR1 and CDR2 are MNHEY and SMNVEV (reference sequence). The CDR3 runs 12 residues. Deletions cut 4 bases from V and 6 bases from J, with 6 bases between. The CDR3 DNA sequence: TGTGCCAGCAGTTGGCGGGCCGGGGAGCTGTTTTTT. This encodes CASSWRAGELFF.

The rearrangement links TRBV6-6 to TRBJ1-2, with 7 bases aligning to TRBD1. This CDR3 is 13 amino acids long. Looked up from germline, CDR1 is MNHNY and CDR2 is SVGAGI (reference sequence). Trimming at V came to 3 bases and at J to 6 bases, leaving 4 bases not matched to a gene. The CDR3 here is CASSYTGADGYTF. The CDR3 DNA reads as TGTGCCAGCAGTTATACAGGGGCGGATGGCTACACCTTC.

In its sample, this clone was seen a few times. V gene TRBV5-6 combines with J gene TRBJ1-3; a possible D gene is TRBD1 (6 bases). The CDR3 sequence is 15 residues long. Trimming took 3 bases from V and 3 from J, leaving 13 bases between them. Germline V lookup: CDR1 SGHDT, CDR2 YYEEEE. CDR3 DNA sequence: TGTGCCAGCAGCTATTGGACAGCCCGTGGAAACACCATATATTTT. As protein: CASSYWTARGNTIYF.

The chain links TRBV6-5 to TRBJ1-1; D possibly corresponds to TRBD1 (5 bases). The V gene lost 8 bases and the J gene lost 7 bases, with 17 bases spanning the gap. The CDR3 consists of 13 residues. Germline loops: CDR1 MNHEY, CDR2 SVGAGI. CDR3 DNA: TGTGCCAGCTCAAGCGTAGGGGCTTTTGAAGCTTTCTTT. Amino acids: CASSSVGAFEAFF.

The chain employs TRBV2 and TRBJ1-4, with D perhaps matching TRBD1 (6 bases). Trimming stripped 5 bases from V and 0 bases from J, with 16 bases between. CDR1 and CDR2 from the germline V gene are SNHLY and FYNNEI. The CDR3 runs to 17 residues. The CDR3 loop is CASSPWGGDPTNEKLFF. As DNA, the CDR3 is TGTGCCAGCAGTCCCTGGGGGGGCGATCCAACTAATGAAAAACTGTTTTTT.

The rearrangement links TRBV5-4 to TRBJ2-7; weak D call: TRBD1 (6 bases). The CDR3 extends over 14 amino acids. Germline V gene sequence: CDR1 SGHNT, CDR2 YYREEE (reference sequence). Between the trimmed V and J ends, which lost 4 bases and 3 bases, there was a span of 14 bases. This CDR3 reads CASSPGTKIYEQYF. CDR3 DNA: TGTGCCAGCAGCCCCGGGACAAAGATCTACGAGCAGTACTTC.

The V gene is TRBV7-2, the J gene TRBJ2-7; 7 nucleotides match TRBD1. The J segment lost 0 bases and the V segment lost 5 bases, leaving 4 bases of the junction unmatched. This CDR3 is 14 amino acids long. Germline-derived CDR1 and CDR2 are SGHTA and FQGNSA. The CDR3 loop reads CASSPRDSSYEQYF. CDR3 in DNA: TGTGCCAGCAGCCCGAGGGACAGCTCCTACGAGCAGTACTTC. Full variable domain (rest looked up from reference TRBV7-2 and TRBJ2-7): GAGVSQSPSNKVTEKGKDVELRCDPISGHTALYWYRQSLGQGLEFLIYFQGNSAPDKSGLPSDRFSAERTGGSVSTLTIQRTQQEDSAVYLCASSPRDSSYEQYFGPGTRLTVT.